This T cell receptor (beta chain) stems from a study of beta chain features in type 1 diabetes. It was one heparinised blood draw, averaging roughly 120 mL, that each donor gave. Based on CD45RO/CCR7/CD25/CD127/CD95/CD27, CD4+ regulatory, stem cell-like memory, naive and central memory cells were sorted. Sequencing targeted expressed TCRB transcripts, as all isolated RNA had been reverse transcribed. Sequenced by immunoSEQ multiplex PCR; TCRdb stores in-frame clones only, minus some. This repertoire shows a few hundred thousand clones, approximately 16% found once; its top ten account for roughly 0.019%. Study outcomes and limitations: Sequencing used cDNA, and cells with high TCR expression could therefore be over-represented. Possible PCR preference for shorter templates applied equally to patients and controls.

CDR3 length equals 13 residues. V dropped 5 bases and J dropped 8; count of bases not matched to a gene: 5. Germline V gene data show CDR1 as MNHNY and CDR2 as SVGAGI (reference sequence). As for this clone: Antigen specificity is unknown.

This TCR was recovered from a woman aged 18-30 years in good health. Sequencing input: naive CD4+ T cells from blood. J is TRBJ2-1 and V is TRBV6-6, with 8 bases identical to TRBD1. DNA for the CDR3: TGTGCCAGCAGTAACCCGGACAGGGATGAGCAGTTCTTC. Translation: CASSNPDRDEQFF.